The TCR beta chain under discussion was sequenced for a study of blood T cell repertoires in COVID-19 (dated by TCRdb to 2019 to 2021). Study-wide context: Samples from collaborators originated in the United States, Italy and Spain and spanned both the acute and convalescent phases of COVID-19. The samples were drawn from two sources: the first 160 participants of the ongoing ImmuneRACE study, and 950 to 1,500 subjects contributed by 6 global collaborators. HLA class I and class II types, where available, came from metadata supplied by the sample provider rather than from assay-based typing. Subjects who had been exposed to COVID-19, were actively infected with it, or had recovered from it provided the deeply sampled blood TCRbeta repertoires that made up the dataset. A freely available public database, intended as a resource for researchers studying the immune response to SARS-CoV-2, is where the repertoires were released. The material from the prospective study consisted of cDNA or gDNA derived from T cells, B-cell-depleted T cells, or PBMCs. Nearly every sample came with metadata listing a de-identified subject ID, COVID-19 status, age in years and sex. Study-wide conclusions, independent of this receptor: The amount of clinical and demographic metadata varied by source and participant and was provided uncurated.

TCRbeta CDR3 regions were amplified from genomic DNA using the immunoSEQ Assay, a bias-controlled multiplex PCR. In the original analysis: Nucleated cell counts per sample were estimated from amplification of reference gene primers within the assay. To quantify the absolute abundance of each unique TCRbeta CDR3 rearrangement, sequence reads were collapsed and filtered. For each sample, productive Simpson clonality was calculated as the square root of Simpson's diversity index across productive rearrangements. TCRdb provides this immuneACCESS table in a form limited to in-frame rearrangements. Some clones are lacking; in checked studies, under half of them reflect an unresolved V gene, and why the rest are absent is not known. V, J and clone size were drawn from that table, and D and trimming were deduced from the DNA. The sample table records 300,000 to 500,000 clones; approximately 87% of these occur just once. The leading ten clones occupy about 0.89% of the sample.

As regards this clone: What this receptor recognizes is not known. Base quality data are lacking; no much larger clone is found one base away.

In the prospective study, participants were about 18 to 95 years old, resided in about two dozen geographic areas of the United States, and were enrolled through a virtual design. To assign participants to cohorts, the prospective study relied on clinical history that participants themselves reported in a screening survey and a study questionnaire. Each participant in the prospective study had whole blood, serum and a nasopharyngeal or oropharyngeal swab collected by mobile phlebotomists. Additional blood draws and questionnaires over a 2-month period could optionally be provided by prospective study participants. Prospective study blood samples were shipped either frozen or at room temperature before DNA extraction. The receptor's source is a woman in her thirties with acute COVID-19. Material: PBMCs or T cells enriched from blood (not recorded which).

The CDR3 has the sequence CASSLLPLAGGPDEQFF. The DNA reads TGTGCCAGCTCACTACTCCCACTAGCGGGGGGCCCGGATGAGCAGTTCTTC. Rearrangement joined TRBV18 to TRBJ2-1; the junction holds 12 bases that match TRBD2. From the cysteine up to the phenylalanine, the CDR3 has a length of 17 residues. The sequence is cut down to CDR3 DNA, 51 bases in frame from base 1. Germline trimming amounts to 4 bases on V and 8 bases on J, with 12 as the count of junction bases outside the gene matches. CDR1 and CDR2 are drawn from the germline V gene: KGHSH, LQKENI.